Below, 10 T cell receptor beta chains from the same sample are listed, as sequenced in a study of PD-1 blockade in mismatch repair-deficient tumors. Some clones are missing from TCRdb's copy, which holds only in-frame ones; the method was immunoSEQ multiplex PCR. The table lists about 63,000 clones, approximately 88% of them singletons. The source was peripheral blood, collected 52 weeks after starting pembrolizumab. The receptors were gathered from an adult with mismatch repair-deficient cancer.

Relative to its sample, this clone is medium-sized. The chain uses TRBV13 and TRBJ1-2; a possible D gene is TRBD1 (5 bases). Trimming cost V 5 bases and J 4 bases, with 20 bases left between them. From germline, CDR1 is PRHDT and CDR2 FYEKMQ (reference sequence). CDR3 length equals 16 residues. The CDR3 DNA is TGTGCCAGCAGCCCAGTAAGGGCCAGGGTGGGCTATGGCTACACCTTC. It is translated as CASSPVRARVGYGYTF.

The gene calls are TRBV2 and TRBJ2-2; 8 bases match TRBD1. Trimming took 6 bases from V and 5 from J; bases not matched to a gene: 11. Germline V gene sequence: CDR1 SNHLY, CDR2 FYNNEI. The CDR3 consists of 16 residues. The CDR3 here is CASRARDRWYTGELFF. The CDR3 nucleotides are TGTGCCAGCAGAGCCCGGGACAGGTGGTATACCGGGGAGCTGTTTTTT.

This sequence joins TRBV5-1 and TRBJ2-7, with TRBD1 matching over 8 bases. V shed 0 bases, J shed 2 bases, and the junction held 4 bases outside the gene matches. This CDR3 contains 15 residues. From germline, CDR1 is SGHRS and CDR2 YFSETQ. This chain's CDR3 is CASSLARGPPYEQYF. DNA of the CDR3: TGCGCCAGCAGCTTGGCCAGGGGGCCGCCCTACGAGCAGTACTTC.

The chain couples TRBV7-2 to TRBJ2-1; no clear D. V was clipped by 1 base and J by 6 bases, with 4 bases between them. The CDR3 loop spans 12 amino acids. In germline, CDR1 is SGHTA, CDR2 FQGNSA. For the CDR3, the DNA is TGTGCCAGCAGCTTAGTCCCCAATGAGCAGTTCTTC. Its translation: CASSLVPNEQFF.

The chain uses TRBV5-4 and TRBJ2-1; 13 bases agree with TRBD2. Germline values: CDR1 SGHNT, CDR2 YYREEE (reference sequence). This CDR3 is 15 amino acids long. J lost 7 bases, V lost 4 bases, and 5 bases had no gene match. The CDR3 protein is CASSPGLAGMNEQFF. The DNA for the CDR3 is TGTGCCAGCAGCCCGGGACTAGCGGGAATGAATGAGCAGTTCTTC.

The chain links TRBV27 to TRBJ2-5; no reliable D call. The V gene lost 0 bases and the J gene lost 7 bases, with 15 bases spanning the gap. Germline-derived CDR1 and CDR2 are MNHEY and SMNVEV (reference sequence). There are 15 residues in the CDR3. CDR3 residues: CASSLSSTAKRTQYF. The DNA for the CDR3 is TGTGCCAGCAGTTTATCGTCAACAGCTAAGAGGACCCAGTACTTC.

This chain links TRBV7-2 with TRBJ2-2; 8 positions agree with TRBD2. The CDR3 is made up of 17 amino acids. Germline assignment: CDR1 SGHTA and CDR2 FQGNSA. The V and J ends lost 1 base and 4 bases, in that order; junction bases with no gene match: 8. CDR3 in amino acids: CASSLGPPGTSTGELFF. CDR3 nucleotides: TGTGCCAGCAGCTTAGGCCCACCCGGGACTAGCACCGGGGAGCTGTTTTTT.

The chain has TRBV6-6 and TRBJ1-1; a possible D gene is TRBD1 (6 bases). Germline values: CDR1 MNHNY, CDR2 SVGAGI (reference sequence). The germline V and J ends were trimmed by 2 bases and 2 bases, with 12 bases remaining between them. The CDR3 has 15 residues. The CDR3 sequence: CASSYGGGANTEAFF. As DNA, the CDR3 is TGTGCCAGCAGTTACGGGGGGGGCGCAAACACTGAAGCTTTCTTT.

The chain has TRBV28 and TRBJ1-1; possible D gene TRBD1, 5 bases. The CDR3 is made up of 13 amino acids. Looked up from germline, CDR1 is MDHEN and CDR2 is SYDVKM. Trimming took 6 bases from V and 3 from J, leaving 11 bases between them. CDR3 sequence: CASSHRGDTEAFF. The CDR3 DNA reads TGTGCCAGCAGCCATAGGGGTGACACTGAAGCTTTCTTT.

The J gene is TRBJ2-5, the V gene TRBV6-5; no clear D gene. The germline gives CDR1 MNHEY, CDR2 SVGAGI. The CDR3 has 13 amino acids. With 1 base removed from V and 2 bases from J, the gap between germline ends came to 5 bases. The CDR3 sequence: CASSYYSQETQYF. The CDR3 coding sequence is TGTGCCAGCAGTTACTACAGTCAAGAGACCCAGTACTTC.